This T cell receptor (beta chain) was found in a study of identifying expanded T cells in peripheral blood. Method: immunoSEQ multiplex PCR; TCRdb's copy keeps in-frame clones and lacks some. The sample carries tens of thousands of clones, about nine tenths recorded once. Overall study findings and caveats: Approximately two-week clone count variance significantly increased as total template count grew.

Collection occurred without any documented infections or immune events in donors. As concerns this clone: What it binds is not known.

The source of this sequence is a person aged 18 to 70 in good health. The material sequenced was blood.

The CDR3 here is CASSLAFDSLYGYTF. The DNA of the CDR3 is TGTGCCAGCAGCTTAGCCTTCGACAGCCTCTATGGCTACACCTTC. The chain is built from TRBV7-8 and TRBJ1-2; maybe TRBD1 (5 bases). Germline lookup yields CDR1 SGHVS and CDR2 FQNEAQ. CDR3 length equals 15 residues. V was pared by 0 bases and J by 4 bases, with 12 bases between.